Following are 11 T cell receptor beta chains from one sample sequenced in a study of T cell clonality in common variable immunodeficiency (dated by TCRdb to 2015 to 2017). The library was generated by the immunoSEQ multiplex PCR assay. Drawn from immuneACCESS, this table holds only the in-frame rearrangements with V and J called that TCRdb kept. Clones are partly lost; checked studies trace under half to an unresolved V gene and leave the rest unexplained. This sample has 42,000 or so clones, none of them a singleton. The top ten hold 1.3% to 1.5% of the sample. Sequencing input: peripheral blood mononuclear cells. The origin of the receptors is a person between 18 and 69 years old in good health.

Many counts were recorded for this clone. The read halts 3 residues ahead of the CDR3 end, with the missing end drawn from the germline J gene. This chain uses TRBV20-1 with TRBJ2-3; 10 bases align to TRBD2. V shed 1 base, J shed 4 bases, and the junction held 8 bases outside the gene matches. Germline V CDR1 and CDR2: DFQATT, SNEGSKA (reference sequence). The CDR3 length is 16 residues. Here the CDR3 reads CSARVILAGEADTQYF. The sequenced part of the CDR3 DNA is TGCAGTGCTAGAGTAATCCTAGCGGGAGAGGCAGATACG.

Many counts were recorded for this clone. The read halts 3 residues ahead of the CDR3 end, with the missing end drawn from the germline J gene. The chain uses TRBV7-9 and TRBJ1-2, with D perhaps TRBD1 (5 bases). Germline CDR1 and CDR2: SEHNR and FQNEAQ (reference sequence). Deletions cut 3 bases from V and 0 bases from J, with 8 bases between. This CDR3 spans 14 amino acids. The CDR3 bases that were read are TGTGCCAGCAGCTTTGGGGCAGCTAACTATGGC. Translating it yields CASSFGAANYG. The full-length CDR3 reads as CASSFGAANYGYTF.

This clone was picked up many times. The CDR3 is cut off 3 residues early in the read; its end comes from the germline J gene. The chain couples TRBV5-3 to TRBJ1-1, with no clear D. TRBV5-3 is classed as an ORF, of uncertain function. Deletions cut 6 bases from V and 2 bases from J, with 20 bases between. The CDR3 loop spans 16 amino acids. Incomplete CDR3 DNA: TGTGCCAGAATGCTCGTTGAGGGTTGTGATAACACTGAA. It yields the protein CARMLVEGCDNTE. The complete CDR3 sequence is CARMLVEGCDNTEAFF.

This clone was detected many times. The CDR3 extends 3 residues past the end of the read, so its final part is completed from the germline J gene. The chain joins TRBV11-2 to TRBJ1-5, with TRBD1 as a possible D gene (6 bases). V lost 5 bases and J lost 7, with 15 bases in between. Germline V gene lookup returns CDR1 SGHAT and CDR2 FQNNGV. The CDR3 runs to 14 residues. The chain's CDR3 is CASSQITGKQPQHF. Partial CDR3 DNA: TGTGCCAGCAGCCAGATTACAGGGAAACAGCCC.

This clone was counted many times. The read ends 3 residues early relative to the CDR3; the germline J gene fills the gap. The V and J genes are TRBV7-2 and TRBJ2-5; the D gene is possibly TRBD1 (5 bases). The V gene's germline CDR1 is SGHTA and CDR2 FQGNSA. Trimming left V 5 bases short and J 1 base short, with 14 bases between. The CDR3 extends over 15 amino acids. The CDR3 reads CASSTGRLLQETQYF. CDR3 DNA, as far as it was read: TGTGCCAGCAGCACAGGACGGTTACTCCAAGAGACC.

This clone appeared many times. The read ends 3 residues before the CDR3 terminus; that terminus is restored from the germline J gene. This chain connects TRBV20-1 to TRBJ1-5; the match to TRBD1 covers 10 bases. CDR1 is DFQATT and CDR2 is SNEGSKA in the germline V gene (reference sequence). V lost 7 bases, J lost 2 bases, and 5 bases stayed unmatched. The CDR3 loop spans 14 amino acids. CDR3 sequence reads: CSVMTGGGNQPQHF. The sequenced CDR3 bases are TGCAGTGTTATGACAGGGGGCGGCAATCAGCCC.

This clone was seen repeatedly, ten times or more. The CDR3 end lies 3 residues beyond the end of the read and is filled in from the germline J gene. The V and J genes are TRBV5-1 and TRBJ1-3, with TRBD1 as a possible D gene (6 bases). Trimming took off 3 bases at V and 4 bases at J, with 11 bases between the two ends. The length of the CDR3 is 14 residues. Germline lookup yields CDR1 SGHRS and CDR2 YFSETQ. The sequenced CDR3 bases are TGCGCCAGCAGCTCCAGGGGCGAGGGAAACACC. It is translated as CASSSRGEGNT. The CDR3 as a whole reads CASSSRGEGNTIYF.

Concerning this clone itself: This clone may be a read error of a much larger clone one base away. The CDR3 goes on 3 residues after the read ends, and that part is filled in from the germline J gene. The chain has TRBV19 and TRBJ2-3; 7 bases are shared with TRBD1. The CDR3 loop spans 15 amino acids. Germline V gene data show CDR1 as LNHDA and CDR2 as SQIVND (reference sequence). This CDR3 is CASRTGTVPNQPQYF. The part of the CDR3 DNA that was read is TGTGCCAGTAGAACCGGGACAGTACCGAATCAGCCG.

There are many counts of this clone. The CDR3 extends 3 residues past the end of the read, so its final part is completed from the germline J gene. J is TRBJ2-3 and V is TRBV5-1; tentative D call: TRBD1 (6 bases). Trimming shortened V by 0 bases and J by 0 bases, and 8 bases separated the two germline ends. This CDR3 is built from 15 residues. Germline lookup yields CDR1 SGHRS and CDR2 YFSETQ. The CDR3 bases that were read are TGCGCCAGCAGCTTGGGGGGGCCCAGCACAGATACG. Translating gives CASSLGGPSTDT. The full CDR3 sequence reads CASSLGGPSTDTQYF.

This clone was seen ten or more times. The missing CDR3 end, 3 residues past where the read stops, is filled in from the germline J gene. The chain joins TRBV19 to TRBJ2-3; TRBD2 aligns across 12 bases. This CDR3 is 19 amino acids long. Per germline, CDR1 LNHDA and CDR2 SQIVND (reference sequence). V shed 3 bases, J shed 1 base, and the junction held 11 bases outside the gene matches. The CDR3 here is CASSITSGRFIGGTDTQYF. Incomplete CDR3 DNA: TGTGCCAGTAGTATTACTAGCGGGAGGTTTATTGGGGGCACAGATACG.

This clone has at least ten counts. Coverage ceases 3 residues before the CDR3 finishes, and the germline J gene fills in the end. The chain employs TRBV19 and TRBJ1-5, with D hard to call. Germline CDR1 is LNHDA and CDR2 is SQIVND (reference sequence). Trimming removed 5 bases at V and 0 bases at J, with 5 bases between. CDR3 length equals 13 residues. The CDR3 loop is CASSFNSNQPQHF. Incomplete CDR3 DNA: TGTGCCAGTAGTTTCAATAGCAATCAGCCC.